This TCR beta chain was identified in a study of cytomegalovirus exposure and HLA in healthy donors. Findings and limits, study-wide: Overall, about 160 TCR beta chains were annotated as cytomegalovirus-associated. Reports indicated that the classifier achieved high specificity and sensitivity in diagnosing cytomegalovirus status. In a later analysis, first-cohort TCR clusters were found to tend to co-occur in the 130 or so validation repertoires.

The CDR3 spans 16 residues. V gave up 3 bases and J gave up 1 base; unmatched junction bases: 7. The V gene's germline CDR1 is MNHEY and CDR2 SVGAGI. Sequencing was performed with immunoSEQ multiplex PCR; in TCRdb, only in-frame clones are kept and a portion is missing. Of over 250,000 clones listed, roughly nine tenths are singletons. The donors were members of the 120-subject validation cohort (separate from the roughly 670-subject first cohort). For this clone: The target antigen is unknown.

This clonotype was obtained from a woman aged 30 to 39 in good health and CMV-seropositive. The sequencing sample was made of PBMCs. The chain employs TRBV6-5 and TRBJ2-3; 7 bases map to TRBD2. CDR3 in amino acids: CASSYYGRLGTDTQYF. As DNA, the CDR3 is TGTGCCAGCAGTTATTACGGGAGGTTGGGCACAGATACGCAGTATTTT.